This TCR beta chain was sequenced in a study of post-analysis software for immune sequencing data. Notes on the study in general: Compared with controls, patients had more of about 5 TRBV segments, including TRBV5-6, TRBV5-1 and TRBV20-1.

As regards this clonotype: Its target is unknown.

Germline assignment: CDR1 MGHRA and CDR2 YSYEKL. The CDR3 is 14 residues long. V gave up 4 bases and J gave up 9 bases; unmatched junction bases: 9. The library was made from cDNA and included unique molecular identifiers. Input amounts of about 0.95 to 11 million T cells were used. These gave about 500,000 cDNA molecules, so each molecule approximated one T cell. Each CDR3 protein is one row after TCRdb ran MiXCR on the PCR reads. The sample shows 350,000 to 450,000 distinct CDR3 sequences, around 33% of them seen only once. The J gene is TRBJ2-1, the V gene TRBV4-1, with 7 bases lining up with TRBD2. Sequencing input: blood. The source is a girl aged 5-17 years with multiple sclerosis. CDR3 sequence: CASSRPGEGPEQFF. CDR3 sequence (DNA): TGCGCCAGCAGCCGTCCGGGGGAGGGGCCTGAGCAGTTCTTC.